A selection of T cell receptor beta chains follows, all from one sample in a study of T cell changes during pregnancy in multiple sclerosis. Profiled with immunoSEQ multiplex PCR; TCRdb holds only in-frame clones, not every one. The sample has about 96,000 clones, roughly 92% seen once; the top ten hold about 2.6%. The sequences come from peripheral blood, collected in the first trimester of pregnancy. The receptor source for this set is a female donor with multiple sclerosis, enrolled in a pregnancy study. Both conserved end residues are part of each CDR3. Each record gives: CDR3 DNA, CDR3 protein, D gene, V gene, clone size, J gene. A D gene is named only where the DNA matches it firmly. Size tells how often a clone was seen (once, few, many) or the class of an expanded clone, and some rows leave it out.

CDR3nt: TGCGCCAGCAGCTTGGAGGGGGGGGTCGCAGATACGCAGTATTTT
CDR3aa: CASSLEGGVADTQYF
d_gene: .
v_gene: TRBV5-1
abundance: .
j_gene: TRBJ2-3

CDR3nt: TGTGCCACCAGCTCCCGAACCACTACTCGTACGCAGTATTTT
CDR3aa: CATSSRTTTRTQYF
d_gene: .
v_gene: TRBV15
abundance: .
j_gene: TRBJ2-3

CDR3nt: TGTGCCAGCAGCCACCTGGGGGGGACTGAAGCTTTCTTT
CDR3aa: CASSHLGGTEAFF
d_gene: .
v_gene: TRBV28
abundance: .
j_gene: TRBJ1-1

CDR3nt: TGCAGCGTTTCTCTTGATAGACAGGGGAGAGATACGCAGTATTTT
CDR3aa: CSVSLDRQGRDTQYF
d_gene: TRBD1
v_gene: TRBV29-1
abundance: .
j_gene: TRBJ2-3

CDR3nt: TGCGCCAGCAGCTTGACGGTTTCTGGGGCCAACGTCCTGACTTTC
CDR3aa: CASSLTVSGANVLTF
d_gene: .
v_gene: TRBV5-1
abundance: .
j_gene: TRBJ2-6

CDR3nt: TGTGCCAGCAGTCCCCTGGGACTAGCGGGAGAGGGCGAGCAGTACTTC
CDR3aa: CASSPLGLAGEGEQYF
d_gene: TRBD2
v_gene: TRBV28
abundance: .
j_gene: TRBJ2-7

CDR3nt: TGTGCCAGCAGTCTTGGGCCTGGAATGGCTGAAGCTTTCTTT
CDR3aa: CASSLGPGMAEAFF
d_gene: .
v_gene: TRBV6-1
abundance: few
j_gene: TRBJ1-1

CDR3nt: TGTGCCATCAGTGTGGATAGACACACAGATACGCAGTATTTT
CDR3aa: CAISVDRHTDTQYF
d_gene: .
v_gene: TRBV10-3
abundance: .
j_gene: TRBJ2-3

CDR3nt: TGTGCCAGCAGTCTTCGAACAGGGTGGGGAAATCAGCCCCAGCATTTT
CDR3aa: CASSLRTGWGNQPQHF
d_gene: .
v_gene: TRBV28
abundance: .
j_gene: TRBJ1-5

CDR3nt: TGTGCCAGCAGCCCAACTGGCTCCTACAATGAGCAGTTCTTC
CDR3aa: CASSPTGSYNEQFF
d_gene: .
v_gene: TRBV7-3
abundance: .
j_gene: TRBJ2-1

CDR3nt: TGTGCCAGCAGCTTAGCGGGAGGTGGCACCGGGGAGCTGTTTTTT
CDR3aa: CASSLAGGGTGELFF
d_gene: TRBD2
v_gene: TRBV27
abundance: .
j_gene: TRBJ2-2

CDR3nt: TGTGCCAGCAGCGCAACAGGGGGCGACGCAGATACGCAGTATTTT
CDR3aa: CASSATGGDADTQYF
d_gene: TRBD1
v_gene: TRBV4-2
abundance: .
j_gene: TRBJ2-3

CDR3nt: TGTGCCAGCAGTTTGGGTCTAGCCGGGCCGTACGAGCAGTACTTC
CDR3aa: CASSLGLAGPYEQYF
d_gene: .
v_gene: TRBV28
abundance: .
j_gene: TRBJ2-7

CDR3nt: TGTGCCAGCAGTACTAGCGGGAGGATTACCGGGGAGCTGTTTTTT
CDR3aa: CASSTSGRITGELFF
d_gene: TRBD2
v_gene: TRBV28
abundance: .
j_gene: TRBJ2-2

CDR3nt: TGTGCCAGCAGTGCCGCGCACACAGATACGCAGTATTTT
CDR3aa: CASSAAHTDTQYF
d_gene: .
v_gene: TRBV2
abundance: .
j_gene: TRBJ2-3

CDR3nt: TGTGCCAGCATGGGGGGGCCTTCTTCCTACGAGCAGTACTTC
CDR3aa: CASMGGPSSYEQYF
d_gene: .
v_gene: TRBV6-1
abundance: .
j_gene: TRBJ2-7

CDR3nt: TGTGCCAGCAGGCTACGGAGGGAAAACTATGGCTACACCTTC
CDR3aa: CASRLRRENYGYTF
d_gene: .
v_gene: TRBV6-8
abundance: once
j_gene: TRBJ1-2

CDR3nt: TGTGCCAGCAGCTCCGGGACAGGGGTCACCGGGGAGCTGTTTTTT
CDR3aa: CASSSGTGVTGELFF
d_gene: TRBD1
v_gene: TRBV5-8
abundance: .
j_gene: TRBJ2-2

CDR3nt: TGTGCCAGCATGACCCCCCCGGGGGGCAATCAGCCCCAGCATTTT
CDR3aa: CASMTPPGGNQPQHF
d_gene: .
v_gene: TRBV28
abundance: .
j_gene: TRBJ1-5

CDR3nt: TGTGCCATCAGTGCGTGGACTAGCGGGAGGTCCTACGAGCAGTACTTC
CDR3aa: CAISAWTSGRSYEQYF
d_gene: TRBD2
v_gene: TRBV10-3
abundance: .
j_gene: TRBJ2-7

CDR3nt: TGTGCCAGTAGTATAGCGGGAGGGCCGAATGAGCAGTTCTTC
CDR3aa: CASSIAGGPNEQFF
d_gene: TRBD2
v_gene: TRBV19
abundance: .
j_gene: TRBJ2-1

CDR3nt: TGTGCCAGCAGCTTAGTAGCGGCCACCTACGAGCAGTACTTC
CDR3aa: CASSLVAATYEQYF
d_gene: .
v_gene: TRBV7-6
abundance: .
j_gene: TRBJ2-7